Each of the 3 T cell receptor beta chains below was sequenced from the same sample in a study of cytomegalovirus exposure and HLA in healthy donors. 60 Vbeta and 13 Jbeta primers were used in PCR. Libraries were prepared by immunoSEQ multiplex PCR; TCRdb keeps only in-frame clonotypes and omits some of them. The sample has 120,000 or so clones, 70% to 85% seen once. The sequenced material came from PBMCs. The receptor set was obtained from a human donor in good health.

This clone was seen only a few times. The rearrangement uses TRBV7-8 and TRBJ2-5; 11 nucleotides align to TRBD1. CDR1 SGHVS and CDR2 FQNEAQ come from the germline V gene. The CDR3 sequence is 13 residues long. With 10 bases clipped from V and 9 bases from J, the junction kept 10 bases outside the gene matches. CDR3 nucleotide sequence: TGTGCCACCGGGGACAGGGGGAGCGGATCCCAGTACTTC. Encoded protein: CATGDRGSGSQYF.

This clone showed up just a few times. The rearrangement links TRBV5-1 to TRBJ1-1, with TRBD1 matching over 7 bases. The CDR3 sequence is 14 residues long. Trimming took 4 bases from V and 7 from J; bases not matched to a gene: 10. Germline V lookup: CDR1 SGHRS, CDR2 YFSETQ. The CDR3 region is CASSQTGTESEAFF. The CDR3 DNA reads TGCGCCAGCAGCCAGACAGGGACAGAGAGTGAAGCTTTCTTT.

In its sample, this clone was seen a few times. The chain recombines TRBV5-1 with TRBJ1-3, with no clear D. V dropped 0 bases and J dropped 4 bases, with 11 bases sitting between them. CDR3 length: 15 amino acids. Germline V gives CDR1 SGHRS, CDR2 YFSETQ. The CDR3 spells CASSLASGQGNTIYF. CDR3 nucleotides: TGCGCCAGCAGCTTGGCCTCTGGGCAAGGAAACACCATATATTTT.